One sample yielded the 16 T cell receptor beta chains listed below, sequenced in a study of cytomegalovirus exposure and HLA in healthy donors. PCR amplification relied on 60 Vbeta primers (plus 13 Jbeta primers). TCRdb's copy holds only in-frame clones and misses some; the assay was immunoSEQ multiplex PCR. The table has about 110,000 clones, roughly 80% seen once; the top ten hold roughly 3.4%. Sequenced sample: PBMCs. These receptors came from a man in his 60s in good health and CMV-seronegative.

The V gene is TRBV5-1, the J gene TRBJ1-4; 11 bases are shared with TRBD1. With V trimmed by 4 bases and J by 7 bases, 6 bases remained unmatched. The length of the CDR3 is 15 residues. Germline CDR1 reads SGHRS; CDR2 reads YFSETQ. CDR3 loop: CASSRGTGGSEKLFF. The CDR3 DNA reads TGCGCCAGCAGCCGCGGGACAGGGGGTAGTGAAAAACTGTTTTTT.

In its sample, this clone was seen once. Additional DNA sequences in this sample encode the identical CDR3. The genes are TRBV5-1 and TRBJ1-4, with 10 positions matching TRBD1. Germline loops: CDR1 SGHRS, CDR2 YFSETQ. CDR3 length: 16 residues. V lost 4 bases and J lost 0; bases outside the gene matches: 3. CDR3 in DNA: TGCGCCAGCAGCCCCGGGACAGGGGCAACTAATGAAAAACTGTTTTTT. It codes for CASSPGTGATNEKLFF.

This rearrangement joins TRBV5-4 to TRBJ2-2; 8 nucleotides align to TRBD1. CDR3 size: 16 residues. J lost 4 bases, V lost 3 bases, and 8 bases had no gene match. CDR1 is SGHNT and CDR2 is YYREEE in the germline V gene (reference sequence). CDR3 residues: CASSWTGLLRTGELFF. Written as DNA, the CDR3 is TGTGCCAGCAGCTGGACAGGGTTATTGCGCACCGGGGAGCTGTTTTTT. The entire variable domain, with the rest obtained from reference TRBV5-4 and TRBJ2-2, is as follows: ETGVTQSPTHLIKTRGQQVTLRCSSQSGHNTVSWYQQALGQGPQFIFQYYREEENGRGNFPPRFSGLQFPNYSSELNVNALELDDSALYLCASSWTGLLRTGELFFGEGSRLTVL.

The V call is TRBV28, the J call TRBJ1-2; no clear D gene. Germline V gene sequence: CDR1 MDHEN, CDR2 SYDVKM. The CDR3 is 12 amino acids. Trimming pared 3 bases from V and 8 bases from J, leaving 10 bases between. In DNA form, the CDR3 reads TGTGCCAGCAGTTTTGGGCAGTACGGCTACACCTTC. It specifies CASSFGQYGYTF.

This clone was seen a single time. The V call is TRBV7-9, the J call TRBJ2-1; no definite D call. Germline CDR1 is SEHNR and CDR2 is FQNEAQ (reference sequence). V lost 6 bases, J lost 8 bases, and 14 bases lay in between. CDR3 length: 13 residues. The CDR3 region has the DNA TGTGCCAGCAGTAACCACGGGTTAGATGAGCAGTTCTTC. Translating gives CASSNHGLDEQFF.

The chain joins TRBV6-5 to TRBJ1-4; D is ambiguous. This CDR3 region has 14 residues. V dropped 5 bases and J dropped 0 bases, with 7 bases sitting between them. Germline CDR1 is MNHEY and CDR2 is SVGAGI. CDR3 in DNA: TGTGCCAGCAGTCGTGTAGCAACTAATGAAAAACTGTTTTTT. This sequence encodes CASSRVATNEKLFF.

This chain links TRBV4-1 with TRBJ2-2; tentatively, D is TRBD1 (8 bases). Trimming removed 0 bases at V and 4 bases at J, with 12 bases between. Germline V CDR1 and CDR2: MGHRA, YSYEKL. The CDR3 consists of 16 residues. The CDR3 reads CASSQDHRGGTGELFF. Here the CDR3 DNA reads TGCGCCAGCAGCCAAGATCACAGGGGGGGCACCGGGGAGCTGTTTTTT.

The chain couples TRBV7-2 to TRBJ2-5, with 11 bases fitting TRBD2. The CDR3 is 16 amino acids. The J segment lost 3 bases and the V segment lost 2 bases, leaving 5 bases of the junction unmatched. Germline V gives CDR1 SGHTA, CDR2 FQGNSA. The DNA for the CDR3 is TGTGCCAGCAGCTTAATGGGACTAGCGGTAGAAGAGACCCAGTACTTC. Translated, it gives CASSLMGLAVEETQYF. The full variable domain, completed using reference TRBV7-2 and TRBJ2-5, is GAGVSQSPSNKVTEKGKDVELRCDPISGHTALYWYRQSLGQGLEFLIYFQGNSAPDKSGLPSDRFSAERTGGSVSTLTIQRTQQEDSAVYLCASSLMGLAVEETQYFGPGTRLLVL.

This chain links TRBV11-2 with TRBJ2-6; no clear D gene. Germline V gene data show CDR1 as SGHAT and CDR2 as FQNNGV. The CDR3 is made up of 14 amino acids. V was shortened by 3 bases and J by 0 bases, with 3 bases between the two germline ends. CDR3 loop: CASSFRSGANVLTF. CDR3 DNA sequence: TGTGCCAGCAGCTTTCGCTCTGGGGCCAACGTCCTGACTTTC.

This chain links TRBV29-1 with TRBJ2-3, with 11 bases that match TRBD1. The V segment lost 4 bases and the J segment 1 base; nucleotides outside the gene matches: 4. The CDR3 length is 15 residues. The germline V gene encodes CDR1 SQVTM and CDR2 ANQGSEA. CDR3 bases: TGCAGCGTTGCCGGGACAGGGGGGGGCACAGATACGCAGTATTTT. Its translation is CSVAGTGGGTDTQYF.

V gene TRBV10-3 combines with J gene TRBJ1-5; no reliable D call. In germline, CDR1 is ENHRY, CDR2 SYGVKD. The germline V and J ends were trimmed by 0 bases and 4 bases, with 13 bases remaining between them. The length of the CDR3 is 16 residues. The CDR3: CAISESRVTVNQPQHF. The CDR3 DNA is TGTGCCATCAGTGAGTCGAGGGTGACGGTTAATCAGCCCCAGCATTTT.

The V gene is TRBV7-2, the J gene TRBJ2-1; weak D call: TRBD1 (5 bases). The V end lost 1 base, the J end lost 4 bases, and 8 bases lay between the germline ends. The CDR3 is 14 amino acids. Germline V gene lookup returns CDR1 SGHTA and CDR2 FQGNSA. CDR3 amino acids: CASSLDQGYNEQFF. CDR3 nucleotides: TGTGCCAGCAGCTTAGATCAGGGTTACAATGAGCAGTTCTTC.

The genes are TRBV5-6 and TRBJ1-4; 12 nucleotides match TRBD1. Germline V CDR1 and CDR2: SGHDT, YYEEEE. The V and J ends lost 3 bases and 7 bases, in that order; junction bases with no gene match: 7. This CDR3 has 16 residues. The CDR3 here is CASSSTGQGASEKLFF. DNA for the CDR3: TGTGCCAGCAGCTCGACGGGACAGGGGGCGTCTGAAAAACTGTTTTTT.

The V and J genes are TRBV7-3 and TRBJ2-2; weak D call: TRBD1 (5 bases). V was trimmed by 3 bases and J by 6 bases, leaving 14 bases between them. Germline V CDR1 and CDR2: SGHTA, FQGTGA. The CDR3 is 15 amino acids. The CDR3 spells CASSLWGPDPGELFF. In DNA, the CDR3 is TGTGCCAGCAGCTTGTGGGGCCCAGACCCCGGGGAGCTGTTTTTT.

J is TRBJ2-7 and V is TRBV4-3; a possible D gene is TRBD1 (6 bases). V dropped 4 bases and J dropped 7 bases, with 26 bases sitting between them. Germline-derived CDR1 and CDR2 are LGHNA and YSLEER. The CDR3 has 17 residues. The CDR3 nucleotides are TGCGCCAGCAGCCCAACTGCGAGGGGGTACTCTCTGGGGGAGCAGTACTTC. It specifies CASSPTARGYSLGEQYF.

V gene TRBV30 combines with J gene TRBJ1-2; weak D call: TRBD1 (6 bases). The germline gives CDR1 GTSNPN, CDR2 SVGIG (reference sequence). V lost 6 bases, J lost 8 bases, and 19 bases lay in between. This CDR3 is 13 amino acids long. The DNA of the CDR3 is TGTGCCTGCCTAAGGGGGGGATTTAAAGGCTACACCTTC. Amino acids: CACLRGGFKGYTF.